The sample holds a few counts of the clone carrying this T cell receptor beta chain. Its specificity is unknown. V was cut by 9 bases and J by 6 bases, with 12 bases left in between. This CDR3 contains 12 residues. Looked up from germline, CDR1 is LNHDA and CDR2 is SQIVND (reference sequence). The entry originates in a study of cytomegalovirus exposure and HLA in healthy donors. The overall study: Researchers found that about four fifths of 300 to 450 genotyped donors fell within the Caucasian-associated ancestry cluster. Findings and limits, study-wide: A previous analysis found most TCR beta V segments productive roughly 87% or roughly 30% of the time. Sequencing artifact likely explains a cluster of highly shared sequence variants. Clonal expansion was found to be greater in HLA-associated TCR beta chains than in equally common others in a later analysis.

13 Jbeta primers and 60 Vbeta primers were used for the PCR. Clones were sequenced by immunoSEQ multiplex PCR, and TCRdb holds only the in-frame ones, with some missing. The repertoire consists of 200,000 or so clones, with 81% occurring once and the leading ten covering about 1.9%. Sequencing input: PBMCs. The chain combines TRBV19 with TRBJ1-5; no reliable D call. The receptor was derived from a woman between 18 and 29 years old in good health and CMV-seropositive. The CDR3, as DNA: TGTGCCAGCCGGACCCGGGGTCAGCCCCAGCATTTT. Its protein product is CASRTRGQPQHF. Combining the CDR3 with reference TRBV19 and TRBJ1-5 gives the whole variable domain DGGITQSPKYLFRKEGQNVTLSCEQNLNHDAMYWYRQDPGQGLRLIYYSQIVNDFQKGDIAEGYSVSREKKESFPLTVTSAQKNPTAFYLCASRTRGQPQHFGDGTRLSIL.